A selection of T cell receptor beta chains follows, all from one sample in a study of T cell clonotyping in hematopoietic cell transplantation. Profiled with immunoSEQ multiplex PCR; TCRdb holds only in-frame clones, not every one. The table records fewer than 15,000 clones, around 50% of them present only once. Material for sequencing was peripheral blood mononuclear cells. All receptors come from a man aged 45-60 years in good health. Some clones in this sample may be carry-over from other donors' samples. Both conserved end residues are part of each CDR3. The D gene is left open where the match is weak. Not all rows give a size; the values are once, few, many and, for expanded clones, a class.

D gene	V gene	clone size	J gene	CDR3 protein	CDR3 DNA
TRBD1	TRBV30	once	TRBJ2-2	CAWSEGTAGELFF	TGTGCCTGGAGTGAGGGGACAGCCGGGGAGCTGTTTTTT
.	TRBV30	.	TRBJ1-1	CAWSRQGMFEAFF	TGTGCCTGGAGTAGGCAGGGAATGTTTGAAGCTTTCTTT
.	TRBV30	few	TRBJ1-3	CAWSVTDRNTIYF	TGTGCCTGGAGTGTAACAGATAGAAACACCATATATTTT
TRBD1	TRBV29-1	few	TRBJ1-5	CSVSGQASNQPQHF	TGCAGCGTGTCCGGACAGGCTAGCAATCAGCCCCAGCATTTT
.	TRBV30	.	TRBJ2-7	CAWSAWGEQYF	TGTGCCTGGAGTGCCTGGGGCGAGCAGTACTTC
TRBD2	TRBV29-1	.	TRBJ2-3	CSVVLAGGRGTQYF	TGCAGCGTTGTCCTAGCGGGGGGCCGGGGTACGCAGTATTTT
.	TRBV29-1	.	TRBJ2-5	CSAAGENQETQYF	TGCAGCGCCGCTGGGGAGAACCAAGAGACCCAGTACTTC
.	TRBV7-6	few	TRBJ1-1	CASSLAGITEAFF	TGTGCCAGCAGCTTAGCAGGGATCACTGAAGCTTTCTTT
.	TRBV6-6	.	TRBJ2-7	CASSYSRDTGGWQYF	TGTGCCAGCAGTTACTCCCGGGACACAGGCGGTTGGCAGTACTTC
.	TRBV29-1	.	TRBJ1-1	CSATRREPTNTEAFF	TGCAGCGCCACCCGGCGGGAGCCCACGAACACTGAAGCTTTCTTT
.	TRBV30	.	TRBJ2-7	CAWSRGQNHEQYF	TGTGCCTGGAGTCGAGGCCAGAACCACGAGCAGTACTTC
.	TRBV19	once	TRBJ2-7	CASSQLPGQSYEQYF	TGTGCCAGTAGTCAGCTACCTGGACAGTCCTACGAGCAGTACTTC
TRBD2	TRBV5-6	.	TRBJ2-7	CASSLGGTSASYEQYF	TGTGCCAGCAGCCTTGGGGGGACTAGCGCCTCCTACGAGCAGTACTTC
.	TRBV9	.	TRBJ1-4	CASSAGDDNEKLFF	TGTGCCAGCAGCGCAGGGGACGATAATGAAAAACTGTTTTTT